Listed here are 30 T cell receptor beta chains from one sample, sequenced in a study of T cells after yellow fever vaccination. TCRdb processed the 5' RACE reads anew with MiXCR; each CDR3 protein has one entry. The sample records around 160,000 distinct CDR3 sequences, less than 9% being singletons. The sequences come from CD4+ T cells sorted from PBMCs, collected about 5 days after the first yellow fever vaccination. These TCRs come from a man between 18 and 29 years old who received the YFV17D yellow fever vaccine.

This clonotype was detected many times. This chain connects TRBV5-5 to TRBJ1-6; a possible D gene is TRBD1 (5 bases). Trimming removed 4 bases from V and 0 bases from J, with 8 bases in between. Germline CDR1 SGHKS, CDR2 YYEKEE (reference sequence). The CDR3 length is 15 residues. The DNA of the CDR3 is TGTGCCAGCAGCCGCGACAGCTCCTATAATTCACCCCTCCACTTT. Amino acids: CASSRDSSYNSPLHF.

This clonotype occurred a few times. The rearrangement uses TRBV4-2 and TRBJ2-3; 10 bases line up with TRBD2. The germline V gene has CDR1 LGHNA and CDR2 YNFKEQ. The CDR3 loop spans 12 amino acids. Unmatched junction bases numbered 7, after V lost 5 bases and J lost 14 bases. CDR3: CASSKTSGSAYF. The CDR3 DNA sequence: TGTGCCAGCAGCAAGACTAGCGGGTCGGCGTATTTT.

The J gene is TRBJ2-3, the V gene TRBV24-1, with TRBD2 matching 7 bases. The length of the CDR3 is 17 residues. Germline V gene data show CDR1 as KGHDR and CDR2 as SFDVKD. Trimming at V came to 2 bases and at J to 4 bases, leaving 11 bases not matched to a gene. CDR3 residues: CATSDWARAGLADTQYF. For the CDR3, the DNA is TGTGCCACCAGTGATTGGGCCAGAGCGGGGCTGGCAGATACGCAGTATTTT.

The J gene is TRBJ2-7, the V gene TRBV30; D gene unclear. V shed 3 bases and J shed 10 bases, with 19 bases lying between them. Per germline, CDR1 GTSNPN and CDR2 SVGIG (reference sequence). CDR3 length: 13 amino acids. The CDR3 region is CAWSIYERSGQYF. CDR3 DNA: TGTGCCTGGAGCATTTATGAACGCTCGGGCCAGTACTTC.

The rearrangement uses TRBV28 and TRBJ1-1, with a tentative D call TRBD1 (5 bases). The CDR3 contains 15 residues. Germline CDR1 MDHEN, CDR2 SYDVKM. Deletions cut 4 bases from V and 1 base from J, with 13 bases between. CDR3 protein: CASSSPGTENTEAFF. CDR3 nucleotide sequence: TGTGCCAGCAGTTCGCCCGGGACCGAGAACACTGAAGCTTTCTTT.

J is TRBJ1-1 and V is TRBV3-1; 7 bases align to TRBD1. CDR3 size: 13 residues. Germline CDR1 LGHDT, CDR2 YNNKEL (reference sequence). V lost 4 bases and J lost 4; bases outside the gene matches: 3. CDR3 bases: TGTGCCAGCAGCCGCAGGGGGGGCACTGAAGCTTTCTTT. This translates into CASSRRGGTEAFF. The complete variable domain, with remaining parts taken from reference TRBV3-1 and TRBJ1-1, reads DTAVSQTPKYLVTQMGNDKSIKCEQNLGHDTMYWYKQDSKKFLKIMFSYNNKELIINETVPNRFSPKSPDKAHLNLHINSLELGDSAVYFCASSRRGGTEAFFGQGTRLTVV.

This clonotype occurred many times. A read error may produce the germline difference seen at one junction end. The chain carries TRBV5-1 and TRBJ2-1; 8 positions agree with TRBD1. This CDR3 is built from 13 residues. Germline lookup yields CDR1 SGHRS and CDR2 YFSETQ. As DNA, the CDR3 is TGCGCCAGCAGCTTGGGGGACGGGACAGGCCGGTTTTTC. Translated, it gives CASSLGDGTGRFF.

This sequence joins TRBV5-1 and TRBJ2-2; a possible D gene is TRBD1 (5 bases). The CDR3 is 16 residues long. The germline CDR1 and CDR2 sequences are SGHRS and YFSETQ. Trimming pared 0 bases from V and 6 bases from J, leaving 15 bases between. The chain's CDR3 is CASSLVTGVGAGELFF. The DNA for the CDR3 is TGCGCCAGCAGCTTGGTTACAGGCGTAGGTGCCGGGGAGCTGTTTTTT.

This clonotype was detected a few times. The chain recombines TRBV5-1 with TRBJ2-5; 9 nucleotides align to TRBD2. CDR3 length equals 18 residues. V lost 6 bases and J lost 5; bases outside the gene matches: 20. Germline V gene data show CDR1 as SGHRS and CDR2 as YFSETQ. The CDR3 reads CASTPIGLAGPQGETQYF. Here the CDR3 DNA reads TGCGCCAGCACCCCGATCGGGCTAGCGGGGCCCCAGGGGGAGACCCAGTACTTC.

This chain connects TRBV6-1 to TRBJ2-1, with a weak D call TRBD1 (6 bases). Germline CDR1 reads MNHNS; CDR2 reads SASEGT. Trimming stripped 6 bases from V and 7 bases from J, with 19 bases between. The CDR3 sequence is 15 residues long. The CDR3 protein is CASRGFLGAVNEQFF. The CDR3 bases are TGTGCCAGCAGAGGTTTTTTGGGGGCCGTTAATGAGCAGTTCTTC.

This clonotype was picked up many times. V and J are TRBV7-3 and TRBJ2-2; D uncertain. V gave up 5 bases and J gave up 5 bases, with 6 bases separating them. The CDR3 consists of 12 residues. Per germline, CDR1 SGHTA and CDR2 FQGTGA. The CDR3 sequence is CASSHLTGELFF. The DNA for the CDR3 is TGTGCCAGCAGCCACTTAACCGGGGAGCTGTTTTTT.

The chain uses TRBV7-2 and TRBJ1-2, with D uncertain. This CDR3 has 16 residues. In germline, CDR1 is SGHTA, CDR2 FQGNSA. Trimming removed 0 bases at V and 3 bases at J, with 14 bases between. CDR3 nucleotide sequence: TGTGCCAGCAGCTTAGCTCCGGGTAGCGGGGACTATGGCTACACCTTC. It yields the protein CASSLAPGSGDYGYTF.

In its sample, this clonotype was seen many times. The chain combines TRBV6-2 or TRBV6-3 with TRBJ1-1, with a weak D call TRBD1 (5 bases). The germline V gene has CDR1 MNHEY and CDR2 SVGEGT. Trimming left V 4 bases short and J 5 bases short, with 14 bases between. CDR3 length: 14 residues. The CDR3 DNA reads TGTGCCAGCAGTTTTCCAGGGTGGGAGACTGAAGCTTTCTTT. This codes for CASSFPGWETEAFF.

This clonotype has more than one count but fewer than ten. V is TRBV12-3 or TRBV12-4 and J is TRBJ2-4, with no clear D. V lost 5 bases and J 11 bases, leaving 19 bases between the germline ends. The CDR3 loop spans 14 amino acids. CDR3 sequence: CASSPIEKGNLQYF. The CDR3 nucleotides are TGTGCCAGCAGTCCGATTGAAAAGGGCAATCTTCAGTACTTC.

This clonotype was detected ten times or more. The rearrangement links TRBV20-1 to TRBJ1-5; 7 nucleotides match TRBD1. This CDR3 spans 13 amino acids. With V trimmed by 4 bases and J by 5 bases, 5 bases remained unmatched. CDR1 DFQATT and CDR2 SNEGSKA come from the germline V gene (reference sequence). The DNA for the CDR3 is TGCAGTGCTACCTCGGACAGGTATCAGCCCCAGCATTTT. Translation: CSATSDRYQPQHF.

This clonotype has a count of ten or more. V and J are TRBV7-8 and TRBJ1-1; D gene ambiguous. V lost 8 bases to trimming and J lost 1 base, with 5 bases between them. There are 11 residues in the CDR3. In germline, CDR1 is SGHVS, CDR2 FQNEAQ. This CDR3 reads CASLRNTEAFF. In DNA, the CDR3 is TGTGCCAGCCTCAGGAACACTGAAGCTTTCTTT.

This clonotype showed up many times. The V call is TRBV5-8, the J call TRBJ2-3; 10 bases fit TRBD2. Germline V lookup: CDR1 SGHTS, CDR2 YDEGEE. V was pared by 2 bases and J by 2 bases, with 8 bases of the junction left unmatched. The CDR3 loop spans 17 amino acids. As DNA, the CDR3 is TGTGCCAGCAGCTTCTCTAGCGGGGGATACTCCACAGATACGCAGTATTTT. Its translation is CASSFSSGGYSTDTQYF.

The sample holds many counts of this clonotype. V gene TRBV20-1 combines with J gene TRBJ2-2; a possible D gene is TRBD2 (6 bases). The CDR3 consists of 16 residues. Deletions cut 0 bases from V and 4 bases from J, with 15 bases between. CDR1 and CDR2 (germline): DFQATT, SNEGSKA (reference sequence). DNA for the CDR3: TGCAGTGCTAGAGACCCCGTGCGGGGAGTCACCGGGGAGCTGTTTTTT. It is translated as CSARDPVRGVTGELFF.

This clonotype has at least ten counts. The rearrangement links TRBV9 to TRBJ1-1; D gene uncertain. The germline V gene has CDR1 SGDLS and CDR2 YYNGEE. The CDR3 loop spans 14 amino acids. Trimming removed 4 bases from V and 0 bases from J, with 10 bases in between. The DNA of the CDR3 is TGTGCCAGCAGCCCCCGTAGCATGAACACTGAAGCTTTCTTT. Translation gives CASSPRSMNTEAFF.

The sample holds many counts of this clonotype. The CDR3 reads CAISDTGGSYNEQFF. The CDR3 DNA sequence: TGTGCCATCAGTGATACAGGGGGCTCCTACAATGAGCAGTTCTTC. This chain uses TRBV10-3 with TRBJ2-1; TRBD1 agrees at 8 bases. The trim removed 3 bases at V and 0 bases at J, leaving 1 base unmatched. The CDR3 totals 15 residues. Germline assignment: CDR1 ENHRY and CDR2 SYGVKD.

This clonotype occurred many times. The chain employs TRBV28 and TRBJ2-1; 9 bases fit TRBD1. This CDR3 region has 16 residues. CDR1 and CDR2 (germline): MDHEN, SYDVKM. The trim removed 2 bases at V and 6 bases at J, leaving 8 bases unmatched. CDR3 bases: TGTGCCAGCAGTTTACGCCCCGGACAGGGGAGCAATGAGCAGTTCTTC. This sequence encodes CASSLRPGQGSNEQFF.

The V and J genes are TRBV5-1 and TRBJ1-1; no reliable D call. V was clipped by 4 bases and J by 1 base, with 17 bases between them. The V gene's germline CDR1 is SGHRS and CDR2 YFSETQ. The CDR3 has 16 amino acids. In DNA form, the CDR3 reads TGCGCCAGCAGCCCCTCTCTCTTTGACGGGAACACTGAAGCTTTCTTT. It translates to CASSPSLFDGNTEAFF.

In this sample, this clonotype turned up a few times. The chain links TRBV4-3 to TRBJ2-3; no firm D call. Germline assignment: CDR1 LGHNA and CDR2 YSLEER. This CDR3 is 14 amino acids long. The germline V and J ends were trimmed by 0 bases and 0 bases, with 4 bases remaining between them. The CDR3 DNA reads TGCGCCAGCAGCCAAGATTTTAGCACAGATACGCAGTATTTT. Translated: CASSQDFSTDTQYF.

This clonotype was picked up many times. The chain joins TRBV6-1 to TRBJ1-1; D might be TRBD1 (6 bases). The germline V gene has CDR1 MNHNS and CDR2 SASEGT. The length of the CDR3 is 14 residues. V was clipped by 5 bases and J by 5 bases, with 15 bases between them. In DNA, the CDR3 is TGTGCCAGCAGTACAGAGGGGGTGGGGACTGAAGCTTTCTTT. Translated: CASSTEGVGTEAFF.

This clonotype was detected only a few times. The chain uses TRBV7-7 and TRBJ2-3; 11 bases line up with TRBD2. V was clipped by 5 bases and J by 4 bases; unmatched bases: 11. The CDR3 covers 17 residues. CDR1 is SSHAT and CDR2 is FNYEAQ in the germline V gene (reference sequence). The CDR3 sequence: CASSPGLAGILPDTQYF. CDR3 nucleotides: TGTGCCAGCAGCCCCGGACTAGCGGGCATATTACCAGATACGCAGTATTTT.

This clonotype was counted ten times or more. The chain carries TRBV28 and TRBJ2-1, with 10 bases lining up with TRBD2. V shed 7 bases and J 6 bases; nucleotides not matched to a gene: 12. The V gene's germline CDR1 is MDHEN and CDR2 SYDVKM. CDR3 length: 16 amino acids. The CDR3 DNA follows: TGTGCCAGCAATAGTGTAGCGGGGGGAAAGATCAATGAGCAGTTCTTC. This encodes CASNSVAGGKINEQFF.

This clonotype was detected a few times. This chain uses TRBV5-5 with TRBJ1-6; D remains unclear. CDR1 and CDR2 (germline): SGHKS, YYEKEE (reference sequence). Trimming took 4 bases from V and 11 from J, leaving 13 bases between them. The CDR3 has 13 residues. In nucleotides, the CDR3 is TGTGCCAGCAGCCCCAGACCCGGGACACCCCTCCACTTT. Amino acids: CASSPRPGTPLHF.

J is TRBJ2-7 and V is TRBV5-4; a possible D gene is TRBD1 (5 bases). V was cut by 4 bases and J by 5 bases, with 19 bases left in between. This CDR3 contains 15 residues. Germline V gene sequence: CDR1 SGHNT, CDR2 YYREEE (reference sequence). For the CDR3, the DNA is TGTGCCAGCAGCGTGACTTCAGGGTTTCGCGACGAGCAGTACTTC. Protein sequence: CASSVTSGFRDEQYF.

The J gene is TRBJ1-1, the V gene TRBV5-1; 7 bases fit TRBD1. The CDR3 has 12 residues. CDR1 is SGHRS, CDR2 YFSETQ, per germline. V gave up 4 bases and J gave up 8 bases; unmatched junction bases: 5. CDR3 protein: CASSPMTGEAFF. CDR3 coding DNA: TGCGCCAGCAGCCCTATGACAGGGGAAGCTTTCTTT. Drawing the rest from reference TRBV5-1 and TRBJ1-1, the complete variable domain is KAGVTQTPRYLIKTRGQQVTLSCSPISGHRSVSWYQQTPGQGLQFLFEYFSETQRNKGNFPGRFSGRQFSNSRSEMNVSTLELGDSALYLCASSPMTGEAFFGQGTRLTVV.

This clonotype came up many times. The chain combines TRBV7-9 with TRBJ1-1; 7 positions agree with TRBD1. The CDR3 has 16 amino acids. J gave up 11 bases and V 3 bases, and 18 bases lay outside the gene matches. Germline CDR1 reads SEHNR; CDR2 reads FQNEAQ (reference sequence). In DNA, the CDR3 is TGTGCCAGCAGCTTTCTATTTCCCACAGGGGTCTTGCTTGCTTTCTTT. The encoded protein is CASSFLFPTGVLLAFF.